The text below deals with one T cell receptor (beta chain). Antigen: not known. Assay used: immunoSEQ multiplex PCR; TCRdb lists only in-frame clones, some missing. The sample lists about 84,000 clones, 70% to 90% occurring once. The data derive from a study of T cell responses to AZD1222 COVID-19 vaccine. Study results and caveats: There were repertoire samples only from the period after the peak T cell response. Just a handful of AZD1222 recipients were seropositive at baseline.

Germline assignment: CDR1 SGHTA and CDR2 FQGTGA. The length of the CDR3 is 14 residues. V shed 3 bases and J 8 bases; nucleotides not matched to a gene: 6. Sample: peripheral blood, taken 28 days after the second AZD1222 dose. This sequence joins TRBV7-3 and TRBJ1-2; 10 bases agree with TRBD1. The receptor's source is an adult who received the AZD1222 COVID-19 vaccine. In DNA form, the CDR3 reads TGTGCCAGCAGCTTTGGGACAGGGGCTCTGGGCTACACCTTC. Amino acid sequence: CASSFGTGALGYTF.